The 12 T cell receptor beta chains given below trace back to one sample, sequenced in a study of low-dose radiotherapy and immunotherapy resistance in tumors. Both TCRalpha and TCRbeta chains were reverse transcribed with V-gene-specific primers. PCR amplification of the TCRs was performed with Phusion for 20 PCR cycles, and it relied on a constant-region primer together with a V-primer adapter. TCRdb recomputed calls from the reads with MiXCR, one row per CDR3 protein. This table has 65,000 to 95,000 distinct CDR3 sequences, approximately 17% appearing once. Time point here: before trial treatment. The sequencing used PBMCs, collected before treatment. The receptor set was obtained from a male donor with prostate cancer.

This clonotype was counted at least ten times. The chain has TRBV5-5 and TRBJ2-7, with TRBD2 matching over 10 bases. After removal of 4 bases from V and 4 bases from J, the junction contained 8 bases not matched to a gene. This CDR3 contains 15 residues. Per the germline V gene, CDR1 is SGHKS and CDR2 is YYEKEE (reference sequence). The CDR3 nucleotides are TGTGCCAGCAGCACCGGGACTAGCGTCCTGTACGAGCAGTACTTC. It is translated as CASSTGTSVLYEQYF.

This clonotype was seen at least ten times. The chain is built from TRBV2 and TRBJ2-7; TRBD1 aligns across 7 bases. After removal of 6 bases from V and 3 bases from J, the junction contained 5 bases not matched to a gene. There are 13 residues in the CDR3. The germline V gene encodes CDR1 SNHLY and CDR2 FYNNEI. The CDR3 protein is CASRRGGFYEQYF. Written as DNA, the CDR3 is TGTGCCAGCAGGAGAGGGGGCTTCTACGAGCAGTACTTC.

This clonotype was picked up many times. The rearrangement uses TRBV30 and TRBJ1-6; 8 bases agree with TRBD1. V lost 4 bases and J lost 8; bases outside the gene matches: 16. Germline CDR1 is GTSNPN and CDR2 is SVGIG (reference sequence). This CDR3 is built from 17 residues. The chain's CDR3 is CAWKDNMFGTGHSPLHF. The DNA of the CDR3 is TGTGCCTGGAAGGATAATATGTTTGGGACAGGCCATTCACCCCTCCACTTT.

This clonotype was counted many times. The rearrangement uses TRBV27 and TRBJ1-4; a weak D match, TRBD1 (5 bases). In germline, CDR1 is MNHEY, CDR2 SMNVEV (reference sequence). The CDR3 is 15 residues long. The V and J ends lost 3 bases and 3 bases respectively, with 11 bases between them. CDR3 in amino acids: CASSFGGASNEKLFF. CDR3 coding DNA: TGTGCCAGCAGTTTTGGAGGGGCTTCTAATGAAAAACTGTTTTTT.

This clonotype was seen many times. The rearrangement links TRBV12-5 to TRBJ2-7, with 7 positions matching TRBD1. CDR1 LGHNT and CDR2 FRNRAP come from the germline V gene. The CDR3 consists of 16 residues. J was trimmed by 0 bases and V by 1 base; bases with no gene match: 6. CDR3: CASGLGGQSSSYEQYF. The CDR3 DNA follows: TGTGCTAGTGGTTTGGGGGGACAGTCGAGCTCCTACGAGCAGTACTTC.

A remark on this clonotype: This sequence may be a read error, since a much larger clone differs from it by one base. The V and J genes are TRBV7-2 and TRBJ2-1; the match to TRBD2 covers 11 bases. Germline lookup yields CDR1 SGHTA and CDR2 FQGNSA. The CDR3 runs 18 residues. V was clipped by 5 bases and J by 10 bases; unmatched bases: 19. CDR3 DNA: TGTGCCAGCAGCCAGACCCATAGCGGGGGGGCAAATGTATACGAGCAGTTCTTC. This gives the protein CASSQTHSGGANVYEQFF.

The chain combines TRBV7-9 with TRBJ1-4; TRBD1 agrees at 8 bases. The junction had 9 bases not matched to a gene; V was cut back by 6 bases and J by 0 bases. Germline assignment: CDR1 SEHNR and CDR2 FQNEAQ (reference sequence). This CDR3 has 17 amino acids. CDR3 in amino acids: CASSSRQGLSTNEKLFF. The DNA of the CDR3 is TGTGCCAGCAGTAGCAGACAGGGGCTTTCAACTAATGAAAAACTGTTTTTT.

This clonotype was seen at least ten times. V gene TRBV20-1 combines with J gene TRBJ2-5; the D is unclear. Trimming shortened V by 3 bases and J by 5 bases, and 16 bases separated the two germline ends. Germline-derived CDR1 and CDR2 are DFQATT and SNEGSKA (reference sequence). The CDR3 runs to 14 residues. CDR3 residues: CSASPAVSVETQYF. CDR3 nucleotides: TGCAGTGCTAGCCCCGCCGTCAGCGTGGAGACCCAGTACTTC.

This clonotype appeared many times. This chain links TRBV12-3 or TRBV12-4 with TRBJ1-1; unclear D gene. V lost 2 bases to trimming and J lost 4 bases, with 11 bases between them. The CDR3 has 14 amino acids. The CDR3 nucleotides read TGTGCCAGCAGTTTATCCGGGAGAGGCACTGAAGCTTTCTTT. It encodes CASSLSGRGTEAFF.

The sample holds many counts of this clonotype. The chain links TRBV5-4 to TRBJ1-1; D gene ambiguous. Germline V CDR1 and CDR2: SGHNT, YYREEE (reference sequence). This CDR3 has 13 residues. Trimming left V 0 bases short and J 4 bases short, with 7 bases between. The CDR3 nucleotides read TGTGCCAGCAGCTTGGGTATAGGCACTGAAGCTTTCTTT. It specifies CASSLGIGTEAFF.

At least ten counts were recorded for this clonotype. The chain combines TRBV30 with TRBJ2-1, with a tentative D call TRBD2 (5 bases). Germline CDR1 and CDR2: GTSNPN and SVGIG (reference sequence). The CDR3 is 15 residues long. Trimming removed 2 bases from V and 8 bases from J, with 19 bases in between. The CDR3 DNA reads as TGTGCCTGGAGTCGCGGGCAGAACCTAGGACATGAGCAGTTCTTC. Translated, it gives CAWSRGQNLGHEQFF.

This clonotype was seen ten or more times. The CDR3 spells CASSPQPGNTEAFF. CDR3 nucleotide sequence: TGTGCCAGCTCACCCCAACCCGGGAACACTGAAGCTTTCTTT. The gene calls are TRBV18 and TRBJ1-1; no firm D call. The V end was cut by 3 bases, the J end by 1 base, with 9 bases between. Germline CDR1 and CDR2: KGHSH and LQKENI. This CDR3 has 14 residues.